Each of the 27 T cell receptor beta chains below was sequenced from the same sample in a study of human T cells and chemical hapten exposure. MiXCR, applied by TCRdb to the RACE reads, yields one record per CDR3 protein. The profile shows 50,000 or so distinct CDR3 sequences, 9.9% of them singletons. The time point is: patch test 3, about 24 weeks after DPC sensitization. Indicated treatment: therapeutic diphenylcyclopropenone sensitization with weekly scalp DPC. The sequences come from whole blood, collected in connection with sensitization to the hapten diphenylcyclopropenone (DPC). These receptors came from a woman aged 40 to 50 with alopecia areata. Some clones in this sample may be carry-over from other donors' samples.

J is TRBJ2-3 and V is TRBV28; D might be TRBD2 (5 bases). Germline-derived CDR1 and CDR2 are MDHEN and SYDVKM. Trimming pared 5 bases from V and 2 bases from J, leaving 14 bases between. There are 15 residues in the CDR3. CDR3 sequence: CASSDWPGNTDTQYF. The CDR3 nucleotides are TGTGCCAGCAGTGATTGGCCGGGGAACACAGATACGCAGTATTTT.

This clonotype was detected only a few times. This chain links TRBV20-1 with TRBJ1-1; D ambiguous. CDR3 length equals 13 residues. V shed 0 bases and J shed 1 base, with 6 bases lying between them. Germline CDR1 is DFQATT and CDR2 is SNEGSKA (reference sequence). The CDR3 reads CSARDQKNTEAFF. The CDR3, as DNA: TGCAGTGCTAGAGATCAGAAGAACACTGAAGCTTTCTTT.

At least ten counts were recorded for this clonotype. The J gene is TRBJ2-3, the V gene TRBV7-9; the D is unclear. This CDR3 has 16 amino acids. Trimming stripped 5 bases from V and 0 bases from J, with 15 bases between. The germline V gene has CDR1 SEHNR and CDR2 FQNEAQ (reference sequence). Here the CDR3 reads CASSIRWGSSTDTQYF. The CDR3 region has the DNA TGTGCCAGCAGCATCCGGTGGGGTTCTAGCACAGATACGCAGTATTTT.

In its sample, this clonotype was seen many times. CDR3 coding DNA: TGTGCCAGCAGCATCCGGACTAGCGGGGGCACCCCGGCAACAGATACGCAGTATTTT. Protein: CASSIRTSGGTPATDTQYF. The rearrangement joins TRBV3-1 to TRBJ2-3, with 13 positions matching TRBD2. The CDR3 spans 19 residues. The junction had 14 bases not matched to a gene; V was cut back by 5 bases and J by 3 bases. The V gene's germline CDR1 is LGHDT and CDR2 YNNKEL (reference sequence).

This clonotype was detected only a few times. V and J are TRBV12-3 or TRBV12-4 and TRBJ1-2, with D uncertain. The CDR3 is 15 residues long. V gave up 1 base and J gave up 4 bases, with 13 bases separating them. This CDR3 is CASSLDIGRSYGYTF. The DNA of the CDR3 is TGTGCCAGCAGTTTAGATATTGGGCGGTCCTATGGCTACACCTTC.

This clonotype was observed a few times. V is TRBV14 and J is TRBJ2-2; D might be TRBD2 (5 bases). Germline CDR1 and CDR2: SGHDN and FVKESK. Trimming left V 0 bases short and J 6 bases short, with 11 bases between. The CDR3 covers 15 residues. The CDR3 sequence: CASSQDLTGAGELFF. The CDR3 nucleotides are TGTGCCAGCAGCCAAGACTTAACCGGGGCCGGGGAGCTGTTTTTT. The full variable domain, its missing parts supplied by reference TRBV14 and TRBJ2-2, is EAGVTQFPSHSVIEKGQTVTLRCDPISGHDNLYWYRRVMGKEIKFLLHFVKESKQDESGMPNNRFLAERTGGTYSTLKVQPAELEDSGVYFCASSQDLTGAGELFFGEGSRLTVL.

This clonotype was seen repeatedly, ten times or more. The V gene is TRBV7-3, the J gene TRBJ2-6, with a weak D call TRBD1 (5 bases). CDR1 is SGHTA, CDR2 FQGTGA, per germline. The V end was cut by 2 bases, the J end by 0 bases, with 8 bases between. CDR3 length: 16 amino acids. CDR3 DNA sequence: TGTGCCAGCAGCTTACAGGGCCTCTCTGGGGCCAACGTCCTGACTTTC. Protein product: CASSLQGLSGANVLTF.

This clonotype appeared a few times. This chain uses TRBV9 with TRBJ2-4; D is unclear. Per the germline V gene, CDR1 is SGDLS and CDR2 is YYNGEE. This CDR3 is built from 13 residues. V was trimmed by 0 bases and J by 8 bases, leaving 9 bases between them. The CDR3 DNA reads as TGTGCCAGCAGCGTAGGTAGCCAGGACATTCAGTACTTC. Protein: CASSVGSQDIQYF.

V usage is TRBV5-5 and J usage is TRBJ2-6; D unclear. Germline V gene data show CDR1 as SGHKS and CDR2 as YYEKEE (reference sequence). The V gene lost 0 bases and the J gene lost 0 bases, with 4 bases spanning the gap. This CDR3 is built from 15 residues. This chain's CDR3 is CASSLVSSGANVLTF. The CDR3 nucleotides are TGTGCCAGCAGCTTGGTGAGCTCTGGGGCCAACGTCCTGACTTTC. The full variable domain, with the rest looked up from reference TRBV5-5 and TRBJ2-6, is DAGVTQSPTHLIKTRGQQVTLRCSPISGHKSVSWYQQVLGQGPQFIFQYYEKEERGRGNFPDRFSARQFPNYSSELNVNALLLGDSALYLCASSLVSSGANVLTFGAGSRLTVL.

This sequence joins TRBV21-1 and TRBJ1-1; the DNA was not used to check the table's D call, TRBD1. TRBV21-1 is a listed pseudogene. This CDR3 contains 14 residues. The CDR3 loop reads CASRRGTGAAEAFF. CDR3 nucleotides: TGTGCCAGCAGGCGAGGGACAGGGGCGGCTGAAGCTTTCTTT.

This clonotype was counted only a few times. CDR3 loop: CASGGQSYNEQFF. Written as DNA, the CDR3 is TGTGCCAGCGGGGGACAGAGCTACAATGAGCAGTTCTTC. The chain couples TRBV2 to TRBJ2-1, with 7 positions matching TRBD1. The germline V gene encodes CDR1 SNHLY and CDR2 FYNNEI. J lost 3 bases, V lost 8 bases, and 4 bases had no gene match. The CDR3 runs to 13 residues.

This sequence joins TRBV27 and TRBJ1-1; D might be TRBD1 (5 bases). CDR3 length: 14 amino acids. V shed 5 bases and J shed 10 bases, with 20 bases lying between them. Germline CDR1 reads MNHEY; CDR2 reads SMNVEV (reference sequence). Written as DNA, the CDR3 is TGTGCCAGCAGTCCTACGGTTGGGGCCTTAGGAGCTTTCTTT. Translating gives CASSPTVGALGAFF.

This clonotype was counted many times. This rearrangement joins TRBV5-1 to TRBJ1-1; possibly TRBD1 for D (5 bases). Germline V lookup: CDR1 SGHRS, CDR2 YFSETQ. V gave up 4 bases and J gave up 1 base, with 8 bases separating them. This CDR3 contains 13 residues. CDR3 residues: CASSVDRNTEAFF. The CDR3, as DNA: TGCGCCAGCAGCGTTGACAGGAACACTGAAGCTTTCTTT.

This clonotype was observed a few times. The gene calls are TRBV2 and TRBJ2-3, with 10 bases aligning to TRBD2. The germline V gene encodes CDR1 SNHLY and CDR2 FYNNEI. V dropped 6 bases and J dropped 5; count of bases not matched to a gene: 8. The CDR3 is 15 residues long. The CDR3 protein is CASRPAGGYQDTQYF. CDR3 DNA: TGTGCCAGCAGGCCAGCGGGGGGGTATCAAGATACGCAGTATTTT.

This clonotype has ten or more counts. V gene TRBV3-1 combines with J gene TRBJ2-5; D is possibly TRBD1 or TRBD2 (6 bases each). Looked up from germline, CDR1 is LGHDT and CDR2 is YNNKEL (reference sequence). V lost 5 bases and J lost 1, with 14 bases in between. CDR3 size: 15 residues. Here the CDR3 DNA reads TGTGCCAGCAGCATCGGATGGGGGGCCCAAGAGACCCAGTACTTC. It codes for CASSIGWGAQETQYF.

Many counts were recorded for this clonotype. The chain uses TRBV29-1 and TRBJ1-2, with D hard to call. The CDR3 is 13 amino acids. Between the trimmed V and J ends, which lost 0 bases and 8 bases, there was a span of 13 bases. Germline CDR1 and CDR2: SQVTM and ANQGSEA. The CDR3 loop is CSVEDFPSRGYTF. The CDR3 DNA sequence: TGCAGCGTTGAAGATTTCCCTTCGCGAGGCTACACCTTC.

In this sample, this clonotype turned up many times. This chain connects TRBV9 to TRBJ2-7; D not certain. V was trimmed by 4 bases and J by 4 bases, leaving 12 bases between them. The CDR3 has 13 amino acids. Germline V gene sequence: CDR1 SGDLS, CDR2 YYNGEE. The CDR3 DNA follows: TGTGCCAGCAGCACAAGCAACAGTTACGAGCAGTACTTC. Translating it yields CASSTSNSYEQYF.

V and J are TRBV7-2 and TRBJ2-7; 11 bases match TRBD1. The CDR3 is 13 amino acids. The V segment lost 5 bases and the J segment 6 bases; nucleotides outside the gene matches: 3. Germline values: CDR1 SGHTA, CDR2 FQGNSA. The CDR3 coding sequence is TGTGCCAGCAGCCGGACAGGGGGCAGCGAGCAGTACTTC. Amino acid sequence: CASSRTGGSEQYF.

This clonotype has more than one count but fewer than ten. The V and J genes are TRBV7-3 and TRBJ1-3, with 8 bases aligning to TRBD1. The germline V gene has CDR1 SGHTA and CDR2 FQGTGA. The ends lost 4 bases at V and 2 bases at J; junction bases unmatched: 1. This CDR3 contains 14 residues. CDR3 DNA sequence: TGTGCCAGCAGCTCACAGGGGGCTGGAAACACCATATATTTT. It encodes CASSSQGAGNTIYF.

The rearrangement links TRBV20-1 to TRBJ2-3, with 7 bases identical to TRBD2. J lost 1 base, V lost 2 bases, and 3 bases had no gene match. The CDR3 spans 14 residues. The germline CDR1 and CDR2 sequences are DFQATT and SNEGSKA (reference sequence). CDR3 amino acids: CSARFSGGTDTQYF. The CDR3 DNA is TGCAGTGCTAGATTCAGCGGGGGCACAGATACGCAGTATTTT.

The chain carries TRBV29-1 and TRBJ1-2; D is possibly TRBD1 (5 bases). The ends were cut back, 8 bases at V and 10 bases at J, with 20 bases in the middle. CDR1 is SQVTM and CDR2 is ANQGSEA in the germline V gene. The CDR3 covers 12 residues. The CDR3 nucleotides are TGCAGCTCCGGGACCCCAGAAAGATCCTACACCTTC. Amino acid sequence: CSSGTPERSYTF. The full variable domain, in which reference TRBV29-1 and TRBJ1-2 provide the parts outside the CDR3, is SAVISQKPSRDICQRGTSLTIQCQVDSQVTMMFWYRQQPGQSLTLIATANQGSEATYESGFVIDKFPISRPNLTFSTLTVSNMSPEDSSIYLCSSGTPERSYTFGSGTRLTVV.

The table lists this clonotype with many counts. J is TRBJ2-1 and V is TRBV11-2; a weak D match, TRBD1 (5 bases). V lost 3 bases to trimming and J lost 4 bases, with 13 bases between them. The CDR3 is 15 amino acids. Germline lookup yields CDR1 SGHAT and CDR2 FQNNGV. Written as DNA, the CDR3 is TGTGCCAGCAGCTTTTACCAGGGAAAATACAATGAGCAGTTCTTC. Protein sequence: CASSFYQGKYNEQFF.

This clonotype was observed at least ten times. This chain uses TRBV6-2 or TRBV6-3 with TRBJ2-5; tentatively, D is TRBD1 (6 bases). The CDR3 has 13 amino acids. V dropped 4 bases and J dropped 3 bases, with 9 bases sitting between them. The V gene's germline CDR1 is MNHEY and CDR2 SVGEGT. The CDR3 DNA is TGTGCCAGCAGTTTTGGACAGAAAGAGACCCAGTACTTC. Translation: CASSFGQKETQYF.

This clonotype appeared many times. The CDR3 sequence: CATSDRDYTDTQYF. DNA for the CDR3: TGTGCCACCAGTGATCGGGATTACACAGATACGCAGTATTTT. The J gene is TRBJ2-3, the V gene TRBV24-1; a possible D gene is TRBD2 (5 bases). V was cut by 3 bases and J by 2 bases, with 8 bases left in between. Germline V CDR1 and CDR2: KGHDR, SFDVKD. The length of the CDR3 is 14 residues.

This clonotype was observed a few times. The V and J genes are TRBV10-3 and TRBJ1-1; TRBD1 aligns across 9 bases. Germline CDR1 ENHRY, CDR2 SYGVKD. The CDR3 length is 15 residues. The V and J ends lost 1 base and 2 bases, in that order; junction bases with no gene match: 2. This CDR3 is CAISEWGQGNTEAFF. For the CDR3, the DNA is TGTGCCATCAGTGAGTGGGGACAGGGAAACACTGAAGCTTTCTTT.

This clonotype was detected ten times or more. The chain couples TRBV12-3 or TRBV12-4 to TRBJ2-5, with D possibly being TRBD1 or TRBD2 (5 bases each). The CDR3 spans 16 residues. V lost 6 bases to trimming and J lost 0 bases, with 17 bases between them. CDR3 loop: CASSPLRGGDQETQYF. In DNA form, the CDR3 reads TGTGCCAGCAGCCCCTTGAGGGGTGGGGACCAAGAGACCCAGTACTTC.

This clonotype was observed a few times. V and J are TRBV24-1 and TRBJ2-2; 10 bases align to TRBD1. Germline CDR1 reads KGHDR; CDR2 reads SFDVKD. The CDR3 runs 15 residues. The ends lost 6 bases at V and 6 bases at J; junction bases unmatched: 6. The CDR3 bases are TGTGCCACCAGTCCCCCGGGACAGGGGCCCGGGGAGCTGTTTTTT. Amino acid sequence: CATSPPGQGPGELFF.